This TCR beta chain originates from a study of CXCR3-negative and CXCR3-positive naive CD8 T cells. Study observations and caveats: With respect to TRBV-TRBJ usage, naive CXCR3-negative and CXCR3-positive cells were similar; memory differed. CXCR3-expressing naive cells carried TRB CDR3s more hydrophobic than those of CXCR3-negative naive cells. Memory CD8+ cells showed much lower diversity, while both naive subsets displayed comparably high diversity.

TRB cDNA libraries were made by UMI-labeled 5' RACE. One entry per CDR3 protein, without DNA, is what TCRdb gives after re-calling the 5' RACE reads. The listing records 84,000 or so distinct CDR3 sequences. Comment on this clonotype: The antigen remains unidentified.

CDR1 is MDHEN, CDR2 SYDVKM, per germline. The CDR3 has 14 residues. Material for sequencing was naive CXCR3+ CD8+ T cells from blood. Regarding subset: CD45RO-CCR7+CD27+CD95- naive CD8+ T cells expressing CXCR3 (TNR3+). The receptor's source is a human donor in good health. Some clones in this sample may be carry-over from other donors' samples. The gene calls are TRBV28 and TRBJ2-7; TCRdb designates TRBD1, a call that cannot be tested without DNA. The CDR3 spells CASSFPLGADEQYF.